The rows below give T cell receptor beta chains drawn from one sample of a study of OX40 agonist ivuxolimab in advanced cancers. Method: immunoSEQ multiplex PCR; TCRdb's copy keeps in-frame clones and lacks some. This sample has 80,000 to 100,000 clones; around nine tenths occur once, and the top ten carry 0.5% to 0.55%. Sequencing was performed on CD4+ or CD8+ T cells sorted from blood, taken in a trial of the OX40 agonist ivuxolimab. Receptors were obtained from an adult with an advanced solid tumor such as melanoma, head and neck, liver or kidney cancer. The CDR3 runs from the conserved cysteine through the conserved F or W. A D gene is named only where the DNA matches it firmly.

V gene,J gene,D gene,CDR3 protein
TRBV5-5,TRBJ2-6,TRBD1,CASSLAGTGYAGANVLTF
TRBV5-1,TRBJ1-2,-,CASSLEGTHYGYTF
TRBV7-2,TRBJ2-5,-,CASSFGPSGETQYF
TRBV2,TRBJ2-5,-,CASSDNRETQYF
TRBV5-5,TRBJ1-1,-,CASTLAWPGLENTEAFF
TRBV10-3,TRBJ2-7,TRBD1,CAIRAPGQGDYEQYF
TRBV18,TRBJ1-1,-,CASSPVDSEAFF
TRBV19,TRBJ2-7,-,CASSMFRMSSYEQYF
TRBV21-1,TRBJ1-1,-,CASPYYSNTEAFF
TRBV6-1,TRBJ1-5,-,CASRTGHQPQHF
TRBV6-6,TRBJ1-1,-,CASSYSAEVAFF
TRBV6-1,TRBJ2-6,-,CASSGPYPGANVLTF
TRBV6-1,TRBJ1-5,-,CASSETSNQPQHF
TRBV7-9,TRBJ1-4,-,CASSNRANEKLFF
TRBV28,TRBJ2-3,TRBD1,CASSMTGRYTQYF